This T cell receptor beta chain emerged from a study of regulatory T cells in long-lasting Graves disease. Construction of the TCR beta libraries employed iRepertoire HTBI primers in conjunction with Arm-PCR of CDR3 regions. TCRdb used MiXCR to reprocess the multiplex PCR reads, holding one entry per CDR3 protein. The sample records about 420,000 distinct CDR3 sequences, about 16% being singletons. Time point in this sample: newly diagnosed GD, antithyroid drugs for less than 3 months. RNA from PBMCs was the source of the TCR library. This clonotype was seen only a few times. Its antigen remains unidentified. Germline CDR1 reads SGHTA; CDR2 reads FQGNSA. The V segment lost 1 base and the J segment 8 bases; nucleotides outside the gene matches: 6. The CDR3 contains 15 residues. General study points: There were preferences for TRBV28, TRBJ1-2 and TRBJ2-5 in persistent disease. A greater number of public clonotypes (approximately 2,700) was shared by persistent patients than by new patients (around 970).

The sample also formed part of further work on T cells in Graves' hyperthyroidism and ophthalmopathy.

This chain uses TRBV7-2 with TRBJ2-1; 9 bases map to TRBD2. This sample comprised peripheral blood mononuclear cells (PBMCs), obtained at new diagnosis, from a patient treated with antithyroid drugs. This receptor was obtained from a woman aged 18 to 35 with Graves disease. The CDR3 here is CASSLGGRALDEQFF. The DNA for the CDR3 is TGTGCCAGCAGCTTAGGCGGGAGGGCCTTGGATGAGCAGTTCTTC.